This TCR beta chain was identified during a study of patients and donors after allogeneic stem cell transplantation (dated by TCRdb to between 2020 and 2021). The germline V gene provides CDR1 SGHRS and CDR2 YFSETQ. Trimmed from V: 2 bases; trimmed from J: 6 bases; junction bases lacking a gene match: 8. The CDR3 has 15 amino acids, counting the end cysteine and phenylalanine. Only CDR3 DNA is held: 45 bases, read in frame from base 1. Library preparation used RT-PCR. Sequencing took place on a NextSeq 550. Through fastp at Q25 and MiXCR, TCRdb rebuilt clones from the public reads, retaining in-frame beta chains. Entries that share a CDR3 protein sequence are merged under the most common genes and DNA. The sample data list about a million distinct CDR3 sequences, and about a sixth of these were observed just once. Around 6% of the sample is in the top ten clones. Details on this clonotype: The antigen it binds to is not known. No base quality information exists; no much larger clone differs at one position.

The sequence joins TRBV5-1 to TRBJ1-5; TRBD1 matches 7 bases in the middle. The sample was blood, either unsorted or a sorted T cell fraction (not recorded which). The clonotype was recovered from a human donor who was either an allogeneic HSCT recipient or a stem cell or donor lymphocyte infusion donor (not recorded which). It is not recorded whose cells these are; they may come from a transplant donor. The CDR3 reads as follows: CASSFTGEASQPQHF. The nucleotide sequence is given as TGCGCCAGCAGCTTTACAGGGGAAGCTTCTCAGCCCCAGCATTTT.